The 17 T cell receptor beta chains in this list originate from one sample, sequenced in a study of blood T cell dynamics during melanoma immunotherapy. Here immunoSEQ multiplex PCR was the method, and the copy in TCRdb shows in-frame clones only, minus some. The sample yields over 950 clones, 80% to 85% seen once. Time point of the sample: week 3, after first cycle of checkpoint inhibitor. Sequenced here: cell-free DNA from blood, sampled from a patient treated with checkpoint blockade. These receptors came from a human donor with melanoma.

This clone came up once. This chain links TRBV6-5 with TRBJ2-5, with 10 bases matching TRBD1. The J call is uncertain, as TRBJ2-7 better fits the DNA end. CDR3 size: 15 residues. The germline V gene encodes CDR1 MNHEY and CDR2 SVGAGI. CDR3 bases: TGTGCCAGCAGTCCCGGGACAGGGGCCGGCTACGAGCAGTACTTC. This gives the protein CASSPGTGAGYEQYF.

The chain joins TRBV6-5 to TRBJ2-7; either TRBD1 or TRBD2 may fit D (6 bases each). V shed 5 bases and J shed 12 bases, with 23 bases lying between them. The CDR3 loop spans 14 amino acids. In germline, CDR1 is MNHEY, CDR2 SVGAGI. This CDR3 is CASSPTFRGPEGYF. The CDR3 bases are TGTGCCAGCAGTCCTACCTTCAGGGGCCCGGAGGGGTACTTC.

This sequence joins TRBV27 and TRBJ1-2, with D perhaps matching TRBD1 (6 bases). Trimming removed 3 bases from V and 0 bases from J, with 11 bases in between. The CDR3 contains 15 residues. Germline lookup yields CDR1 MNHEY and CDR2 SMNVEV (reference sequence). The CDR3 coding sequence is TGTGCCAGCAGTTTGGGGGACACTCCTAACTATGGCTACACCTTC. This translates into CASSLGDTPNYGYTF.

The CDR3, as DNA: TGCGCCAGCGGGGACAGGGGGGTGGGAGATACGCAGTATTTT. Translation gives CASGDRGVGDTQYF. The rearrangement uses TRBV10-1 and TRBJ2-3; 11 nucleotides line up with TRBD1. The length of the CDR3 is 14 residues. Germline V gene lookup returns CDR1 WNHNN and CDR2 SYGVQD (reference sequence). V dropped 8 bases and J dropped 5; count of bases not matched to a gene: 6.

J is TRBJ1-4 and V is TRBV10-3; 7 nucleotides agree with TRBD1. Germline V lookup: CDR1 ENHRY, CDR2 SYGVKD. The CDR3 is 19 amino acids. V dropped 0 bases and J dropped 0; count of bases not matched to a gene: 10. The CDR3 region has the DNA TGTGCCATCAGTGAGTCGGCCGAGGGGACAGTGTCAACTAATGAAAAACTGTTTTTT. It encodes CAISESAEGTVSTNEKLFF.

As DNA, the CDR3 is TGTGCCAGCAGTGAAGCGGCGCTGACAGGGATTCTCAATCAGCCCCAGCATTTT. Its protein is CASSEAALTGILNQPQHF. V and J are TRBV6-1 and TRBJ1-5; 7 bases match TRBD1. The CDR3 runs 18 residues. Trimming cost V 0 bases and J 3 bases; bases outside gene matches: 11. CDR1 MNHNS and CDR2 SASEGT come from the germline V gene.

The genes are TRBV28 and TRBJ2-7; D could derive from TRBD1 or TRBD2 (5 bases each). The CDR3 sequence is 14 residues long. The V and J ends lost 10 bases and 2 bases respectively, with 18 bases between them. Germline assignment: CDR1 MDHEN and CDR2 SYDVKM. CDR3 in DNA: TGTGCCACAGAATCCGGGGTGGGGGCCTACGAGCAGTACTTC. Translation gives CATESGVGAYEQYF.

Here the CDR3 reads CASRDGTNYGYTF. DNA of the CDR3: TGTGCCAGCCGGGACGGTACTAACTATGGCTACACCTTC. The chain carries TRBV6-5 and TRBJ1-2; D possibly corresponds to TRBD1 (5 bases). In germline, CDR1 is MNHEY, CDR2 SVGAGI. V shed 8 bases and J shed 0 bases, with 10 bases lying between them. The CDR3 totals 13 residues.

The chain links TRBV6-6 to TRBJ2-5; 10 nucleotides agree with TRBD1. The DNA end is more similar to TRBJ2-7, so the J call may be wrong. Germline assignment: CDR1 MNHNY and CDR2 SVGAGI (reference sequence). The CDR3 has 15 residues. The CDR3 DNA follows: TGTGCCAGCAGTCCACCCGGGACAGGGGCCTACGAGCAGTACTTC. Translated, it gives CASSPPGTGAYEQYF.

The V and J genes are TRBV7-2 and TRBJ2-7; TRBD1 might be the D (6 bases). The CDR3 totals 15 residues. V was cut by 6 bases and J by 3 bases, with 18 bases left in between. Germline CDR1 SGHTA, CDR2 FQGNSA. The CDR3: CASSSTGSGDYEQYF. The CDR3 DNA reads TGTGCCAGCAGTAGTACAGGGTCTGGAGACTACGAGCAGTACTTC.

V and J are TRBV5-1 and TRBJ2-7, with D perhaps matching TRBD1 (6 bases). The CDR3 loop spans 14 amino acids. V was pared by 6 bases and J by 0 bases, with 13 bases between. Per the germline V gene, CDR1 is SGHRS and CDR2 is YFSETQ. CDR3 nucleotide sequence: TGCGCCAGCACCCAGGGGAAAAGCTCCTACGAGCAGTACTTC. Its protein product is CASTQGKSSYEQYF.

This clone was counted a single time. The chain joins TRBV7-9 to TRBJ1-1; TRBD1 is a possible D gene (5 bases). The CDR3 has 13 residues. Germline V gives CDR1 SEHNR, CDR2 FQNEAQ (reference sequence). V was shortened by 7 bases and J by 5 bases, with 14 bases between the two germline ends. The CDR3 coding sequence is TGTGCCAGCACCCCCGGGGGGGGGACTGAAGCTTTCTTT. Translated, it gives CASTPGGGTEAFF.

The CDR3 DNA is TGTGCCAGCAGCTTGGTGGGCGACAATTCACCCCTCCACTTT. Protein: CASSLVGDNSPLHF. The rearrangement joins TRBV5-6 to TRBJ1-6, with D hard to call. V was pared by 0 bases and J by 7 bases, with 8 bases between. Germline values: CDR1 SGHDT, CDR2 YYEEEE. This CDR3 has 14 residues.

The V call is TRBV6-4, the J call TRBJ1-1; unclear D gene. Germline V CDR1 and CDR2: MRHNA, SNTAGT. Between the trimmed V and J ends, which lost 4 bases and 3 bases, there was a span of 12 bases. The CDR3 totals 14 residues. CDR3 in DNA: TGTGCCAGCAGTGTTGAGGCCTTGGACACTGAAGCTTTCTTT. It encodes CASSVEALDTEAFF.

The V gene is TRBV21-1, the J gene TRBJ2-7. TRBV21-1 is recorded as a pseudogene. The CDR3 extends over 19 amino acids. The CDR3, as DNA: TGTGCCAGCAGCAAAGGGTCCTCTTTAACCGGGACGGTAACCTACGAGCAGTACTTC. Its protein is CASSKGSSLTGTVTYEQYF.

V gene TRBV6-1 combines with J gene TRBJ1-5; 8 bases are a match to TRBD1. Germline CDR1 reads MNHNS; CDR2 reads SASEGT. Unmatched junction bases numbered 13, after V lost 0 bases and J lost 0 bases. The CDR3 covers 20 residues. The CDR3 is CASSEAPTGEKQYSNQPQHF. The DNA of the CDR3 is TGTGCCAGCAGTGAAGCGCCGACAGGGGAAAAACAGTATAGCAATCAGCCCCAGCATTTT.

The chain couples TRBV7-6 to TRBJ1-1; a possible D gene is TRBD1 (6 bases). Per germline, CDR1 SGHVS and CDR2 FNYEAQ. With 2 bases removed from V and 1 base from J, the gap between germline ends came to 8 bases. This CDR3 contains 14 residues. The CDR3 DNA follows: TGTGCCAGCAGCTTAACAGGGAAGAACACTGAAGCTTTCTTT. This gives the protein CASSLTGKNTEAFF.